This T cell receptor (beta chain) was sequenced in a study of blood T cell repertoires in COVID-19. In the study overall: Donors in the United States, Italy and Spain gave samples during acute or convalescent COVID-19. Nucleic acid was either cDNA or gDNA, and it came from T cells, B-cell-depleted T cells, or PBMCs.

Authors' data handling: Estimation of nucleated cell counts relied on the amplification of reference gene primers. Only in-frame clones appear in the TCRdb table, and some are missing; sequencing was by immunoSEQ multiplex PCR. That table is the source of V, J and clone size, and D and trimming were worked out from the DNA. The sample has around 81,000 clones, roughly 80% seen once. CDR3 length: 14 residues. Trimming stripped 4 bases from V and 1 base from J, with 8 bases between. Germline assignment: CDR1 SGHAT and CDR2 FQNNGV. The sequencing input was peripheral blood. The chain employs TRBV11-2 and TRBJ2-4; TRBD2 is a possible D gene (5 bases). The receptor's source is a man in his fifties or sixties with acute or convalescent COVID-19. The DNA of the CDR3 is TGTGCCAGCAGCTCTCCGGGGGCCAAAAACATTCAGTACTTC. This translates into CASSSPGAKNIQYF. The variable domain in full, with the rest retrieved from reference TRBV11-2 and TRBJ2-4, is EAGVAQSPRYKIIEKRQSVAFWCNPISGHATLYWYQQILGQGPKLLIQFQNNGVVDDSQLPKDRFSAERLKGVDSTLKIQPAKLEDSAVYLCASSSPGAKNIQYFGAGTRLSVL.